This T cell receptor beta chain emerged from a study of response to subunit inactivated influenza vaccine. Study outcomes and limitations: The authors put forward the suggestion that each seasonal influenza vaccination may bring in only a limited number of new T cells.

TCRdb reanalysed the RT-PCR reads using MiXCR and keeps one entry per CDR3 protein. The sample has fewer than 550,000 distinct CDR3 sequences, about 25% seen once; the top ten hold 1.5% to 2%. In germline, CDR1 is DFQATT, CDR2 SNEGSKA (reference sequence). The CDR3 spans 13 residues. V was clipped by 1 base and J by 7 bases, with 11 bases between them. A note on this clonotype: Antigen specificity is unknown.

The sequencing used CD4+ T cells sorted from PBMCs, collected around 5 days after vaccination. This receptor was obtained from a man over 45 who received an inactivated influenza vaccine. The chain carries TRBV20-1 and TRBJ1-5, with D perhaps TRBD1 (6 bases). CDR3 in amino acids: CSARGQGRQPQHF. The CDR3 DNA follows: TGCAGTGCTAGAGGGCAGGGGCGGCAGCCCCAGCATTTT.